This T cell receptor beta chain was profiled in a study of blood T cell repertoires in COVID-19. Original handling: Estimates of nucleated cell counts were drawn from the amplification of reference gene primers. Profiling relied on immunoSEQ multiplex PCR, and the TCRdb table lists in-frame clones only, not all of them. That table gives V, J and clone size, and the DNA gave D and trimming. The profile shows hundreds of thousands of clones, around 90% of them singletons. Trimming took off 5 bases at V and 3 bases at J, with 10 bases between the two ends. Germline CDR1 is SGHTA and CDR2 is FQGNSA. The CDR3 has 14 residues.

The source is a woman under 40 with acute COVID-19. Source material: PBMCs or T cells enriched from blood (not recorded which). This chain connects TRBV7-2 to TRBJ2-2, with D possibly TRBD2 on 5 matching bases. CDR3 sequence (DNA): TGTGCCAGCAGCCTACTAGATTACACCGGGGAGCTGTTTTTT. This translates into CASSLLDYTGELFF. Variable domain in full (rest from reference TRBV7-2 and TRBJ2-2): GAGVSQSPSNKVTEKGKDVELRCDPISGHTALYWYRQSLGQGLEFLIYFQGNSAPDKSGLPSDRFSAERTGGSVSTLTIQRTQQEDSAVYLCASSLLDYTGELFFGEGSRLTVL.